The clone carrying this TCR beta chain was recorded only once. TCRdb keeps only in-frame clones here, not all; method: immunoSEQ multiplex PCR. The sample carries approximately 250,000 clones, almost 85% recorded once. This record belongs to a study of blood T cell repertoires in COVID-19. About the study: In each case, the material was cDNA or gDNA derived from T cells, B-cell-depleted T cells, or PBMCs.

J gave up 2 bases and V 6 bases, and 11 bases lay outside the gene matches. This CDR3 spans 17 amino acids. Per the germline V gene, CDR1 is SGHVS and CDR2 is FQNEAQ. The clonotype comes from a man aged 45 to 65 with acute or convalescent COVID-19. The sequenced material came from peripheral blood. V gene TRBV7-8 combines with J gene TRBJ2-1, with 9 positions matching TRBD2. Here the CDR3 reads CASSPAGLAATYNEQFF. As DNA, the CDR3 is TGTGCCAGCAGTCCCGCGGGACTAGCTGCGACCTACAATGAGCAGTTCTTC.